This TCR beta chain came from a study of early T cells in non-severe SARS-CoV-2 infection (dated by TCRdb to the early 2020s). Background for the entire study: Bulk RNA from unsorted whole blood was used for TCR sequencing, so alpha and beta chains could not be paired.

Reading from cysteine to phenylalanine, the CDR3 counts 12 amino acids. The DNA shown is the 36-base CDR3, in frame from base 1. Trimming costs V 7 bases and J 4 bases, and their ends lie 7 bases apart. Looking up the germline V gene yields CDR1 LGHNA and CDR2 YNFKEQ. A case-control design nested within a healthcare worker cohort in London, UK, was used, with weekly nasopharyngeal swab PCR tests and blood sampling performed. Healthcare workers were enrolled in the week of the UK lockdown, from 23 to 31 March 2020, and were followed every week for up to about 15 weeks. The paper's findings and limits, for the study overall: Matching against VDJdb was skewed toward anti-spike CD8 responses, likely underestimated virus-specific expansions, and missed private and CD4 specificities.

This clonotype has a handful of counts. The clone's antigen remains unknown. Per-nucleotide qualities are absent, and no much larger clonotype sits a single base away. The method was 5' RACE. The sample was run on a NextSeq 500. To correct for sequencing error and PCR bias, the TCR library protocol tagged individual cDNA molecules with unique molecular identifiers. Both TCR alpha and beta chains were sequenced, and tight co-correlation was observed between alpha and beta sequence abundances in each sample. As for how the authors treated the data: Decombinator V4 was used to perform V gene, J gene and CDR3 annotation of TCR sequences. TCRs were defined as expanded if a significant change between any two time points was detected under a Poisson model with p below 0.0001. TCR abundances were normalised to the total number of TCRs sequenced per sample and were expressed as counts per million. TRAV1-2 paired with TRAJ12, TRAJ20 or TRAJ33 defined MAIT TCRs, while TRAV10 paired with TRAJ18 defined iNKT TCRs. VDJdb, accessed on 1 November 2021, was searched for TCRs annotated for CMV, EBV and SARS-CoV-2, and TCRs annotated for more than one antigen were excluded. The public reads were quality trimmed at Q25 with fastp and then assembled into clones with MiXCR by TCRdb, keeping productive beta chains. Every entry covers one CDR3 protein and lists the most common genes and DNA from its rows. TCRdb's processing, not the study's, gives the V and J calls here. The sample table contains approximately 50,000 distinct CDR3 sequences; only one count was recorded for 8% to 10% of them. Around 4.5% of the sample lies in the top ten.

The sequence links TRBV4-2 to TRBJ2-2; the D segment may tentatively be TRBD1 or TRBD2, each giving 5 matched bases. The specimen sequenced was whole blood. The sequence derives from an adult who was a healthcare worker with PCR-confirmed SARS-CoV-2 infection or an uninfected control (not recorded which). The CDR3 is CASIGGTGELFF. The DNA sequence is TGTGCCAGCATTGGGGGCACCGGGGAGCTGTTTTTT.